This T cell receptor (beta chain) was captured by sequencing in a study of OX40 agonist ivuxolimab in advanced cancers. The CDR3 is 14 amino acids. The germline V gene has CDR1 SGHTA and CDR2 FQGNSA. V lost 4 bases and J lost 1; bases outside the gene matches: 3. Produced via immunoSEQ multiplex PCR; TCRdb's table is partial and in-frame only. The data contain fewer than 85,000 clones, about four fifths of them seen just once; the ten biggest clones take up roughly 0.5%. Study conclusions and caveats: Low normalized T-cell clonal expansion also characterized some of the nonresponders.

About this clone itself: Its antigen is not identified.

J is TRBJ2-7 and V is TRBV7-2; 8 bases fit TRBD1. The material sequenced was CD4+ or CD8+ T cells sorted from blood, taken in a trial of the OX40 agonist ivuxolimab. This sequence was found in an adult with an advanced solid tumor such as melanoma, head and neck, liver or kidney cancer. The CDR3 coding sequence is TGTGCCAGCAGCTCACAGGGGGATTCCTACGAGCAGTACTTC. Amino acid sequence: CASSSQGDSYEQYF.